This is a list of T cell receptor beta chains from one sample in a study of cytomegalovirus exposure and HLA in healthy donors. Some clones are missing from TCRdb's copy, which holds only in-frame ones; the method was immunoSEQ multiplex PCR. The sample lists some 140,000 clones; approximately 79% were seen once. The sample consisted of PBMCs. These receptors all stem from a man aged 40-55 years in good health and CMV-seropositive. Each CDR3 is given with its conserved first and last residue. Each record gives: J gene, clone size, V gene, D gene, CDR3 DNA, CDR3 protein. D genes are given only for firm matches. Not every row has a clone size; where given, it reads once, few, many or a size class.

j_gene: TRBJ1-2; abundance: -; v_gene: TRBV27; d_gene: TRBD1; CDR3nt: TGTGCCAGCAGCCCCGGCCAGGGGGGTAACTTCGGCTATGGCTACACCTTC; CDR3aa: CASSPGQGGNFGYGYTF
j_gene: TRBJ1-1; abundance: -; v_gene: TRBV11-3; d_gene: -; CDR3nt: TGTGCCAGCAGCTTAGGGGGACACAAGAACACTGAAGCTTTCTTT; CDR3aa: CASSLGGHKNTEAFF
j_gene: TRBJ2-7; abundance: -; v_gene: TRBV5-6; d_gene: -; CDR3nt: TGTGCCAGCAGAAGAGGAGCCTACGAGCAGTACTTC; CDR3aa: CASRRGAYEQYF
j_gene: TRBJ2-7; abundance: few; v_gene: TRBV5-1; d_gene: TRBD2; CDR3nt: TGCGCCAGCAGCGAGGGGACTAGCGGAGCCTACGAGCAGTACTTC; CDR3aa: CASSEGTSGAYEQYF
j_gene: TRBJ2-3; abundance: once; v_gene: TRBV7-9; d_gene: TRBD2; CDR3nt: TGTGCCAGCAGCGATAGCGGGAGAGTCAGCACAGATACGCAGTATTTT; CDR3aa: CASSDSGRVSTDTQYF
j_gene: TRBJ2-7; abundance: -; v_gene: TRBV7-9; d_gene: TRBD2; CDR3nt: TGTGCCAGCAGCTTAGTGGCTAGCGGGACGAGCTCCTACGAGCAGTACTTC; CDR3aa: CASSLVASGTSSYEQYF
j_gene: TRBJ2-5; abundance: -; v_gene: TRBV14; d_gene: TRBD1; CDR3nt: TGTGCCAGCAGCCAAACAGGGGTCGGGACCCAGTACTTC; CDR3aa: CASSQTGVGTQYF
j_gene: TRBJ2-2; abundance: -; v_gene: TRBV9; d_gene: -; CDR3nt: TGTGCCAGCAGCCCAAGAGGGCAGCCTCACACCGGGGAGCTGTTTTTT; CDR3aa: CASSPRGQPHTGELFF
j_gene: TRBJ2-3; abundance: -; v_gene: TRBV7-2; d_gene: TRBD2; CDR3nt: TGTGCCAGCAGCTTATCGGTAGCGGGCCGGTCAGATACGCAGTATTTT; CDR3aa: CASSLSVAGRSDTQYF
j_gene: TRBJ2-2; abundance: -; v_gene: TRBV5-1; d_gene: -; CDR3nt: TGCGCCAGCAGCTGGTCGACAGGTGGAGGTGGGGAGCTGTTTTTT; CDR3aa: CASSWSTGGGGELFF
j_gene: TRBJ1-2; abundance: -; v_gene: TRBV19; d_gene: -; CDR3nt: TGTGCCAGTAGTATGTCGGCAGCCAGGGGCTATGGCTACACCTTC; CDR3aa: CASSMSAARGYGYTF
j_gene: TRBJ1-2; abundance: once; v_gene: TRBV18; d_gene: -; CDR3nt: TGTGCCAGCTCACCGACGGGGGGCCGGGCCTATGGCTACACCTTC; CDR3aa: CASSPTGGRAYGYTF
j_gene: TRBJ1-5; abundance: -; v_gene: TRBV6-5; d_gene: -; CDR3nt: TGTGCCAGCAGTAGCCACAGATCGGGCAATCAGCCCCAGCATTTT; CDR3aa: CASSSHRSGNQPQHF
j_gene: TRBJ1-6; abundance: -; v_gene: TRBV28; d_gene: -; CDR3nt: TGTGCCAGCAGTCTCCCTGGCAGCTCCTATAATTCACCCCTCCACTTT; CDR3aa: CASSLPGSSYNSPLHF
j_gene: TRBJ2-2; abundance: -; v_gene: TRBV6-5; d_gene: -; CDR3nt: TGTGCCAGCAGTTACTCGTTGAGTTACACCGGGGAGCTGTTTTTT; CDR3aa: CASSYSLSYTGELFF
j_gene: TRBJ2-6; abundance: once; v_gene: TRBV4-1; d_gene: TRBD1; CDR3nt: TGCGCCAGCAGCCAAGGGACAGGAAGGCTCTCTGGGGCCAACGTCCTGACTTTC; CDR3aa: CASSQGTGRLSGANVLTF
j_gene: TRBJ2-1; abundance: -; v_gene: TRBV14; d_gene: -; CDR3nt: TGTGCCAGCAGCCAGTCCCCTTTTCCGGGACTCTACAATGAGCAGTTCTTC; CDR3aa: CASSQSPFPGLYNEQFF
j_gene: TRBJ2-1; abundance: -; v_gene: TRBV5-4; d_gene: TRBD2; CDR3nt: TGTGCCAGCAGCCGCGGGGGTGCGGGAGAGGGGCATGAGCAGTTCTTC; CDR3aa: CASSRGGAGEGHEQFF
j_gene: TRBJ1-1; abundance: -; v_gene: TRBV7-9; d_gene: -; CDR3nt: TGTGCCAGCCTACTGACGGGTGAAGCTTTCTTT; CDR3aa: CASLLTGEAFF
j_gene: TRBJ2-3; abundance: -; v_gene: TRBV6-4; d_gene: TRBD2; CDR3nt: TGTGCCAGCACTAGCGGGAGGTCGGGAGATACGCAGTATTTT; CDR3aa: CASTSGRSGDTQYF
j_gene: TRBJ1-1; abundance: -; v_gene: TRBV7-2; d_gene: -; CDR3nt: TGTGCCAGCAGCTTAGTGGGGCAAACTGAAGCTTTCTTT; CDR3aa: CASSLVGQTEAFF
j_gene: TRBJ2-1; abundance: -; v_gene: TRBV5-4; d_gene: -; CDR3nt: TGTGCCAGCAGCCGTGTTAGCGCCAATGAGCAGTTCTTC; CDR3aa: CASSRVSANEQFF
j_gene: TRBJ2-3; abundance: few; v_gene: TRBV28; d_gene: TRBD2; CDR3nt: TGTGCCAGCAGTACGGGGGGGACGGGCTCAGATACGCAGTATTTT; CDR3aa: CASSTGGTGSDTQYF
j_gene: TRBJ1-5; abundance: few; v_gene: TRBV6-5; d_gene: -; CDR3nt: TGTGCCAGCAGGGCAGGCAATCAGCCCCAGCATTTT; CDR3aa: CASRAGNQPQHF
j_gene: TRBJ2-1; abundance: -; v_gene: TRBV18; d_gene: TRBD2; CDR3nt: TGTGCCAGCTCAACACGGGAGGGCCAAGGAAATGAGCAGTTCTTC; CDR3aa: CASSTREGQGNEQFF
j_gene: TRBJ2-6; abundance: few; v_gene: TRBV6-5; d_gene: -; CDR3nt: TGTGCCAGCAGTGCCGGGGAGGGGGCCAACGTCCTGACTTTC; CDR3aa: CASSAGEGANVLTF
j_gene: TRBJ2-1; abundance: -; v_gene: TRBV7-3; d_gene: TRBD1; CDR3nt: TGTGCCAGCAGCCCACAGGGGGGTGAGCAGTTCTTC; CDR3aa: CASSPQGGEQFF